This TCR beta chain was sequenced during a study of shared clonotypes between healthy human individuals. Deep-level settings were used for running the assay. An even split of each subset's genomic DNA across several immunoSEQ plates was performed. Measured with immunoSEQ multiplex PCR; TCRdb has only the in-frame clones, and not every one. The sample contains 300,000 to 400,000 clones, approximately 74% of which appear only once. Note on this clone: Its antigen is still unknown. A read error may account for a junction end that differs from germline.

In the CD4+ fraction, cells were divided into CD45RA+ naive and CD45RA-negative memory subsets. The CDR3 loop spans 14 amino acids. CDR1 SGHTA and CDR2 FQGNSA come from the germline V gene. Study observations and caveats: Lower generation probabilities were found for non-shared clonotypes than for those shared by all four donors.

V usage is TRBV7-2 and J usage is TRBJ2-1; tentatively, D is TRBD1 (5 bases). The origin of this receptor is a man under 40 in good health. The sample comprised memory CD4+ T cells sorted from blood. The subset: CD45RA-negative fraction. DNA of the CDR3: TGTGCCAGCAGCATAGCCCTCAGGGCTGGTGAGCAGTTCTTC. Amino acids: CASSIALRAGEQFF.